These 10 T cell receptor beta chains came from one sample sequenced in a study of low-dose radiotherapy and immunotherapy resistance in tumors (dated 2022 in TCRdb). The instrument was an Illumina HiSeq 2500. First-strand cDNA was synthesized using Superscript III and a set of TRAV- and TRBV-specific primers, so that both TCRalpha and TCRbeta chains were covered. A roughly 19-cycle PCR with Phusion amplified the TCRs, pairing a constant-region primer with the adapter that was attached to the V primers. The raw public data were reprocessed by TCRdb itself: fastp quality trimming at Q25, MiXCR clonotype calling, in-frame beta chains only. Every CDR3 protein is listed once, alongside the most common genes and DNA of its rows. Present in this sample are roughly 32,000 distinct CDR3 sequences, around 54% of which were seen just once. Jointly, the top ten make up 4.5% to 7% of the sample. The time point tag for this specimen amounts to: after trial treatment. The treatment or condition label corresponds to: LDRT plus nivolumab, ipilimumab, low-dose cyclophosphamide and aspirin (RACIN trial).

The starting material was PBMCs, obtained after low-dose radiotherapy plus immunotherapy. These receptors were obtained from a male donor with gallbladder cancer.

This clonotype is classed as medium-sized. This rearrangement joins TRBV9 to TRBJ2-5; D is undetermined. Germline V CDR1 and CDR2: SGDLS, YYNGEE. CDR3 length: 15 residues. Deletions cut 0 bases from V and 0 bases from J, with 9 bases between. In nucleotides, the CDR3 is TGTGCCAGCAGCGTAGACCCAGAGTACCAAGAGACCCAGTACTTC. Translated, it gives CASSVDPEYQETQYF. The whole variable domain, remainder taken from reference TRBV9 and TRBJ2-5, is DSGVTQTPKHLITATGQRVTLRCSPRSGDLSVYWYQQSLDQGLQFLIQYYNGEERAKGNILERFSAQQFPDLHSELNLSSLELGDSALYFCASSVDPEYQETQYFGPGTRLLVL.

V gene TRBV28 combines with J gene TRBJ2-1, with 7 bases fitting TRBD2. This CDR3 comprises 15 residues. The germline gives CDR1 MDHEN, CDR2 SYDVKM. Losses at the gene ends were 6 bases for V and 0 bases for J; bases not matched to a gene: 5. This chain's CDR3 is CASSLSGTSYNEQFF. In DNA, the CDR3 is TGTGCCAGCAGCCTAAGCGGGACCTCCTACAATGAGCAGTTCTTC.

This clonotype appeared many times. V is TRBV29-1 and J is TRBJ1-1; D unclear. The CDR3 is made up of 13 amino acids. The germline V and J ends were trimmed by 1 base and 1 base, with 7 bases remaining between them. Germline V gene data show CDR1 as SQVTM and CDR2 as ANQGSEA. CDR3 nucleotides: TGCAGCGTTGAAGGTCACGGGAACACTGAAGCTTTCTTT. It codes for CSVEGHGNTEAFF.

As for this clonotype: A far larger clone lies a single base away; this is likely a read error. The V call is TRBV12-3 or TRBV12-4, the J call TRBJ2-1; 10 nucleotides align to TRBD1. The CDR3 sequence is 15 residues long. With V trimmed by 5 bases and J by 13 bases, 14 bases remained unmatched. The CDR3 is CASSPSTGGVETQFF. DNA for the CDR3: TGTGCCAGCAGTCCCTCGACAGGGGGCGTGGAGACCCAGTTCTTC.

This clonotype appeared once. This chain joins TRBV12-3 or TRBV12-4 and TRBJ2-3, with D perhaps matching TRBD1 (5 bases). This CDR3 spans 12 amino acids. Trimming removed 8 bases from V and 8 bases from J, with 14 bases in between. In nucleotides, the CDR3 is TGTGCCAGCGGGGCCAGGGTCGGTACGCAGTATTTT. Translation: CASGARVGTQYF.

The chain couples TRBV5-1 to TRBJ1-2; tentatively, D is TRBD1 (5 bases). CDR3 size: 17 residues. Trimming stripped 0 bases from V and 7 bases from J, with 22 bases between. Looked up from germline, CDR1 is SGHRS and CDR2 is YFSETQ. The chain's CDR3 is CASSLDATPEGLSGYTF. CDR3 coding DNA: TGCGCCAGCAGCTTGGATGCGACTCCCGAGGGGCTATCTGGCTACACCTTC.

The table lists this clonotype with a few counts. The CDR3 sequence is CASMRRPGARNTEAFF. The CDR3 nucleotides read TGTGCCAGCATGAGGAGGCCCGGGGCGAGGAACACTGAAGCTTTCTTT. V gene TRBV6-2 or TRBV6-3 combines with J gene TRBJ1-1, with a weak D call TRBD1 (5 bases). The CDR3 is 16 amino acids. Germline CDR1 and CDR2: MNHEY and SVGEGT. V was pared by 7 bases and J by 1 base, with 19 bases between.

The chain has TRBV28 and TRBJ1-5; D remains ambiguous. Germline assignment: CDR1 MDHEN and CDR2 SYDVKM. This CDR3 comprises 12 residues. The V gene lost 7 bases and the J gene lost 2 bases, with 6 bases spanning the gap. The CDR3 region has the DNA TGTGCCAGCATTTCAGGCAATCAGCCCCAGCATTTT. Translation: CASISGNQPQHF.

This clonotype was found many times. The chain carries TRBV2 and TRBJ2-1, with 15 bases matching TRBD2. Germline V lookup: CDR1 SNHLY, CDR2 FYNNEI. J lost 9 bases, V lost 6 bases, and 9 bases had no gene match. The CDR3 runs 16 residues. DNA of the CDR3: TGTGCCAGCAGCATTTGGACTAGCGGGAGGGCCATTGAGCAGTTCTTC. It yields the protein CASSIWTSGRAIEQFF.

This clonotype was seen many times. The rearrangement uses TRBV20-1 and TRBJ2-3, with D unresolved. Germline CDR1 DFQATT, CDR2 SNEGSKA (reference sequence). The CDR3 sequence is 13 residues long. Between the trimmed V and J ends, which lost 3 bases and 3 bases, there was a span of 10 bases. CDR3 bases: TGCAGTGCTAGTTTGGTAGTGACAGATACGCAGTATTTT. This codes for CSASLVVTDTQYF.